This T cell receptor (beta chain) was observed in a study of cytomegalovirus exposure and HLA in healthy donors. Study results and caveats: That first-cohort TCR clusters tended to co-occur in the 120 or so validation repertoires was found in a later analysis. As was reported, the classifier diagnosed cytomegalovirus status with high specificity and sensitivity. Rare sequences made up most TCRs, while some public TCRs were found in many donors.

Looked up from germline, CDR1 is MDHEN and CDR2 is SYDVKM. This CDR3 is 15 amino acids long. V shed 6 bases, J shed 0 bases, and the junction held 6 bases outside the gene matches. Concerning this clone: What it recognizes is unknown.

Assay: immunoSEQ multiplex PCR; the TCRdb copy retains only in-frame clones and omits some. The sample yields about 82,000 clones, about 95% seen once. The receptor's source is a woman under 30 in good health and CMV-seronegative. Input material: PBMCs. The chain carries TRBV28 and TRBJ2-7, with TRBD2 identical over 9 bases. The CDR3 is CASSLLSGSSYEQYF. The CDR3 DNA reads TGTGCCAGCAGCCTCCTTAGCGGGAGCTCCTACGAGCAGTACTTC.